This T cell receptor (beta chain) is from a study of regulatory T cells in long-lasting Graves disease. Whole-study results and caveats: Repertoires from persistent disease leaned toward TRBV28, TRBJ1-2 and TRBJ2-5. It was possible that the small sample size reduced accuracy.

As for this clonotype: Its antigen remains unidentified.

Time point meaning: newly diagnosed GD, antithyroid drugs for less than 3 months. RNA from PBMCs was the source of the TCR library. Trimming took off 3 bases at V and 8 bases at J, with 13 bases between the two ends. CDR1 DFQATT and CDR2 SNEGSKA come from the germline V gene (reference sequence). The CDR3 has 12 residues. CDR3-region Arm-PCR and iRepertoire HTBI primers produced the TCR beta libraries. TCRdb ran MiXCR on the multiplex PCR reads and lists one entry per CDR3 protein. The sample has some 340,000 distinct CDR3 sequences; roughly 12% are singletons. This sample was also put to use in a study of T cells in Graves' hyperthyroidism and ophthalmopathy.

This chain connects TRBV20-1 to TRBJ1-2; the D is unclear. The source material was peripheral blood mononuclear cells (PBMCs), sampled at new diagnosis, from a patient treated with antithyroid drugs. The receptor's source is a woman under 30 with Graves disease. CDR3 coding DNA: TGCAGTGCTAGCGGAAGGGCTAACGGCTACACCTTC. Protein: CSASGRANGYTF.